This T cell receptor (beta chain) emerged from a study of T cell responses to AZD1222 COVID-19 vaccine. Study-wide results and caveats: Clonal diversity may have been underestimated in mostly white British donors. A reported finding is that nearly half of spike-specific TCRs target unmutated variant regions. Vaccine-associated CD4 TCRs spanned spike, dominant at 160-218 and 743-854.

Libraries were prepared by immunoSEQ multiplex PCR; TCRdb keeps only in-frame clonotypes and omits some of them. The sample gives 140,000 to 150,000 clones, 93% of which show up once; approximately 5% is in the top ten. Worth noting for this clone: As yet, its antigen is unknown.

The CDR3 runs 16 residues. The ends lost 3 bases at V and 5 bases at J; junction bases unmatched: 13. Germline assignment: CDR1 SGDLS and CDR2 YYNGEE. The sample in question was peripheral blood, obtained on day 0 of AZD1222 vaccination. The rearrangement links TRBV9 to TRBJ1-1, with 7 bases fitting TRBD1. This receptor was obtained from an adult in good health. The CDR3 region is CASSASPTGFDTEAFF. The CDR3 DNA follows: TGTGCCAGCAGCGCCTCACCGACAGGGTTTGATACTGAAGCTTTCTTT.